The 19 T cell receptor beta chains below all came from one sample that was sequenced in a study of breast tumors, draining lymph nodes, adjacent tissues. The lymph nodes were axillary draining lymph nodes from breast cancer patients. TCRdb reanalysed the multiplex PCR reads using MiXCR and keeps one entry per CDR3 protein. This table has under 300,000 distinct CDR3 sequences, roughly a third appearing once. The sequenced material came from axillary lymph node tissue. The receptor set was obtained from a female donor with breast cancer. Some clones in this sample may be carry-over from other donors' samples.

In this sample, this clonotype turned up many times. The chain is built from TRBV4-2 and TRBJ2-1; 9 bases agree with TRBD2. V lost 1 base and J lost 5; bases outside the gene matches: 6. Per germline, CDR1 LGHNA and CDR2 YNFKEQ. This CDR3 contains 16 residues. The CDR3 DNA reads as TGTGCCAGCAGCCAAGCGACGATAGCGGGGGACAATGAGCAGTTCTTC. It translates to CASSQATIAGDNEQFF.

This clonotype was detected many times. The rearrangement joins TRBV20-1 to TRBJ2-5; tentatively, D is TRBD2 (6 bases). CDR1 DFQATT and CDR2 SNEGSKA come from the germline V gene (reference sequence). The CDR3 is 10 residues long. The germline V and J ends were trimmed by 6 bases and 7 bases, with 9 bases remaining between them. The CDR3 loop is CSAPRGTQYF. For the CDR3, the DNA is TGCAGTGCCCCGCGGGGGACCCAGTACTTC.

This clonotype was counted at least ten times. The chain recombines TRBV18 with TRBJ1-2, with 8 positions matching TRBD1. Germline trimming cut 4 bases from V and 4 bases from J; bases unmatched to any gene: 11. In germline, CDR1 is KGHSH, CDR2 LQKENI. The CDR3 has 16 amino acids. The chain's CDR3 is CASSRGQGGSGYGYTF. The CDR3 DNA follows: TGTGCCAGCTCACGAGGACAGGGAGGTTCGGGCTATGGCTACACCTTC. The variable domain in full, completed from reference TRBV18 and TRBJ1-2, reads NAGVMQNPRHLVRRRGQEARLRCSPMKGHSHVYWYRQLPEEGLKFMVYLQKENIIDESGMPKERFSAEFPKEGPSILRIQQVVRGDSAAYFCASSRGQGGSGYGYTFGSGTRLTVV.

This clonotype came up a few times. The chain recombines TRBV30 with TRBJ1-5, with D tentatively TRBD1 (6 bases). The CDR3 spans 15 residues. V was cut by 4 bases and J by 0 bases, with 13 bases left in between. Germline V gene lookup returns CDR1 GTSNPN and CDR2 SVGIG (reference sequence). Here the CDR3 DNA reads TGTGCCTGGACTGGGCAGGGGATTAGCAATCAGCCCCAGCATTTT. It specifies CAWTGQGISNQPQHF.

This clonotype has at least ten counts. The CDR3 DNA sequence: TGTGCCAGTAGTATCTCGAAGATCGACAATGAGCAGTTCTTC. Amino acid sequence: CASSISKIDNEQFF. The gene calls are TRBV19 and TRBJ2-1; no clear D gene. From germline, CDR1 is LNHDA and CDR2 SQIVND (reference sequence). The CDR3 is 14 residues long. Trimming removed 3 bases at V and 5 bases at J, with 11 bases between.

This clonotype has a count of ten or more. The chain links TRBV13 to TRBJ2-1; TRBD2 matches 7 bases. Germline V CDR1 and CDR2: PRHDT, FYEKMQ (reference sequence). The V and J ends lost 2 bases and 0 bases, in that order; junction bases with no gene match: 1. There are 15 residues in the CDR3. In DNA, the CDR3 is TGTGCCAGCAGCTTACGCGGGAGCTCCTACAATGAGCAGTTCTTC. Protein product: CASSLRGSSYNEQFF.

This clonotype was observed at least ten times. A single base separates this from a much larger clone, so it may be a read error. The V call is TRBV20-1, the J call TRBJ1-5; possibly TRBD1 for D (5 bases). Germline CDR1 is DFQATT and CDR2 is SNEGSKA (reference sequence). The CDR3 sequence is 15 residues long. The CDR3, as DNA: TGCAGTGCTAGGAAAAGGGGACGGAGCACTCAGCCCCAGCATTTT. It is translated as CSARKRGRSTQPQHF.

This CDR3 reads CATSDSTGTGRGYTF. CDR3 nucleotide sequence: TGTGCCACCAGTGATTCCACCGGGACAGGCCGGGGCTACACCTTC. The chain uses TRBV24-1 and TRBJ1-2; 8 bases match TRBD1. The CDR3 contains 15 residues. J lost 8 bases, V lost 2 bases, and 9 bases had no gene match. Germline lookup yields CDR1 KGHDR and CDR2 SFDVKD.

About this clonotype: At one of its ends the junction is not consistent with the germline gene, which may arise from a read error. The genes are TRBV5-1 and TRBJ2-2; the D call may be TRBD1 or TRBD2 (5 bases each). The CDR3 consists of 12 residues. Looked up from germline, CDR1 is SGHRS and CDR2 is YFSETQ. The CDR3 is CASSLGVWELFF. The CDR3 DNA follows: TGTGCCAGCAGCTTGGGGGTTTGGGAGCTGTTTTTT.

This clonotype was counted between two and nine times. This rearrangement joins TRBV5-6 to TRBJ2-1; no reliable D call. Trimming shortened V by 0 bases and J by 4 bases, and 14 bases separated the two germline ends. Germline lookup yields CDR1 SGHDT and CDR2 YYEEEE. This CDR3 is built from 16 residues. CDR3 amino acids: CASSLAEAFGYNEQFF. CDR3 coding DNA: TGTGCCAGCAGCTTGGCCGAGGCCTTCGGGTACAATGAGCAGTTCTTC.

To note about this clonotype: Being one base from a much bigger clone, this may be a read error. This chain links TRBV11-2 with TRBJ2-5; 13 nucleotides agree with TRBD2. CDR1 is SGHAT, CDR2 FQNNGV, per germline. The CDR3 runs to 18 residues. DNA of the CDR3: TGTGTCAGCAGCCTAGGGACTAGCGGGGTTCCCTTCCAAGAGACCCAGTACTTC. Translating gives CVSSLGTSGVPFQETQYF.

This chain connects TRBV10-2 to TRBJ2-3; 10 bases match TRBD1. Trimming cost V 2 bases and J 7 bases; bases outside gene matches: 6. The CDR3 runs to 15 residues. The germline gives CDR1 WSHSY, CDR2 SAAADI. In DNA form, the CDR3 reads TGCGCCAGCAGTGAGGGACAGGGGGGGTTAAATACGCAGTATTTT. It translates to CASSEGQGGLNTQYF.

Of note for this clonotype: One base away lies a much larger clone, so this may be a sequencing read error. The J gene is TRBJ2-7, the V gene TRBV20-1; 7 bases map to TRBD1. Germline values: CDR1 DFQATT, CDR2 SNEGSKA (reference sequence). Trimming removed 1 base from V and 6 bases from J; junction bases left unmatched: 9. The CDR3 has 14 amino acids. CDR3 DNA sequence: TGCAGTGCTAGAGGGGACAGCCTTGGGTCCGAGCAGTACTTC. Its protein is CSARGDSLGSEQYF.

The chain has TRBV24-1 and TRBJ1-6, with 9 bases aligning to TRBD1. CDR1 and CDR2 from the germline V gene are KGHDR and SFDVKD. Trimming at V came to 12 bases and at J to 14 bases, leaving 19 bases not matched to a gene. The CDR3 is 15 amino acids. The CDR3 region is CASEPYRGRRAALHF. The DNA of the CDR3 is TGTGCCTCCGAACCGTACAGGGGGCGCAGGGCAGCCCTCCACTTT.

The V call is TRBV3-1, the J call TRBJ1-2; 11 bases line up with TRBD1. Germline V CDR1 and CDR2: LGHDT, YNNKEL (reference sequence). The CDR3 loop spans 16 amino acids. The ends lost 1 base at V and 8 bases at J; junction bases unmatched: 9. CDR3 bases: TGTGCCAGCAGCCAAGGGACAGGGGGCTCACGGGGGGGCTACACCTTC. It encodes CASSQGTGGSRGGYTF.

As regards this clonotype: A much larger clonotype is one base distant, so this may be a read error. The genes are TRBV7-2 and TRBJ2-1, with a tentative D call TRBD1 (7 bases). This CDR3 is built from 15 residues. Germline assignment: CDR1 SGHTA and CDR2 FQGNSA. CDR3 amino acids: CASSLGQGGYNEQLF. In DNA form, the CDR3 reads TGTGCCAGCAGCTTAGGGCAGGGGGGCTACAATGAGCAGCTCTTC. The full variable domain, its missing parts supplied by reference TRBV7-2 and TRBJ2-1, is GAGVSQSPSNKVTEKGKDVELRCDPISGHTALYWYRQSLGQGLEFLIYFQGNSAPDKSGLPSDRFSAERTGGSVSTLTIQRTQQEDSAVYLCASSLGQGGYNEQLFGPGTRLTVL.

This clonotype showed up many times. The rearrangement links TRBV5-1 to TRBJ1-4, with 8 nucleotides matching TRBD1. Losses at the gene ends were 4 bases for V and 2 bases for J; bases not matched to a gene: 7. This CDR3 has 16 residues. From germline, CDR1 is SGHRS and CDR2 YFSETQ. CDR3 amino acids: CASSNGQGPTNEKLFF. The DNA of the CDR3 is TGCGCCAGCAGCAACGGACAGGGACCGACTAATGAAAAACTGTTTTTT.

There are many counts of this clonotype. This chain connects TRBV19 to TRBJ2-7; 14 nucleotides agree with TRBD2. Germline trimming cut 4 bases from V and 0 bases from J; bases unmatched to any gene: 5. CDR3 length: 17 amino acids. Germline V lookup: CDR1 LNHDA, CDR2 SQIVND (reference sequence). CDR3 bases: TGTGCCAGTAGTAACCCCGGGACTAGCGGGAGCTCCTACGAGCAGTACTTC. It translates to CASSNPGTSGSSYEQYF.

This clonotype was counted only a few times. A much larger clonotype is one base distant, so this may be a read error. The CDR3 does not end in the conserved phenylalanine or tryptophan, so this is likely a read error. This chain uses TRBV19 with TRBJ2-1; no clear D. CDR1 is LNHDA and CDR2 is SQIVND in the germline V gene (reference sequence). There are 16 residues in the CDR3. The V gene lost 1 base and the J gene lost 6 bases, with 16 bases spanning the gap. The CDR3 DNA follows: TGTGCCAGTAGTATAGGTTTCAAGGGTGCGAGCAATGAGCAGTTCTCC. It translates to CASSIGFKGASNEQFS.